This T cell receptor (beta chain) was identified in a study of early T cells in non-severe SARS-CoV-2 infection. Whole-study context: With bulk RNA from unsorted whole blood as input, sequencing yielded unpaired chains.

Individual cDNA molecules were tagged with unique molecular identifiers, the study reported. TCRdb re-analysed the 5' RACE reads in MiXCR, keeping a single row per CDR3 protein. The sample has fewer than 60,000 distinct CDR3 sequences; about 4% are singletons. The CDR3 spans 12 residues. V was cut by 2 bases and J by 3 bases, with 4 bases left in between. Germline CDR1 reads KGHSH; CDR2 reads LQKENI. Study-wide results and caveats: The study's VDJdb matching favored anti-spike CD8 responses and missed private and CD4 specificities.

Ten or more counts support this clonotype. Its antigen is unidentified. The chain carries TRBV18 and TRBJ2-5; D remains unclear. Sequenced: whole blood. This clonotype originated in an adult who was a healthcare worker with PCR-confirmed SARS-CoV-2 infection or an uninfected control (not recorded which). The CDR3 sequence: CASSPGEETQYF. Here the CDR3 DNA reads TGTGCCAGCTCACCAGGGGAAGAGACCCAGTACTTC.